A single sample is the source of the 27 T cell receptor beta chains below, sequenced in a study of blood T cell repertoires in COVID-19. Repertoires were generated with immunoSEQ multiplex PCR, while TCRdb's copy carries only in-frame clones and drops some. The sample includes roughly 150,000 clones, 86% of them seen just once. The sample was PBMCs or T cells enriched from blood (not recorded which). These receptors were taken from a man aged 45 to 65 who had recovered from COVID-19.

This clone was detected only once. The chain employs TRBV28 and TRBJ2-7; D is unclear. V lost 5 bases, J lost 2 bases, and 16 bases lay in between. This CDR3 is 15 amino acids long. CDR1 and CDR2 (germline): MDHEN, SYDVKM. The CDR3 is CASSISTVPPYEQYV. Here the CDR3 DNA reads TGTGCCAGCAGTATAAGTACGGTGCCTCCCTACGAGCAGTACGTC.

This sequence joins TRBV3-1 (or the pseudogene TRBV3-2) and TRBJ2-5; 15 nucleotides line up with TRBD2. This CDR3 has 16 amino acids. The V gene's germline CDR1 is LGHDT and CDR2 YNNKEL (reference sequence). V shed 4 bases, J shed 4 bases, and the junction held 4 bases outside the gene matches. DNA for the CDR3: TGTGCCAGCAGCCCGGGACTAGCGGGGGGCGGAGAGACCCAGTACTTC. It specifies CASSPGLAGGGETQYF.

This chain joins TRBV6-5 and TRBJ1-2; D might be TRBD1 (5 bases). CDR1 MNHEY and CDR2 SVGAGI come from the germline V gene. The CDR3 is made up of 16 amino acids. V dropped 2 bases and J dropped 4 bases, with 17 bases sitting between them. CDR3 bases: TGTGCCAGCAGTTACAGGGGAGGGAATATCGGCTATGGCTACACCTTC. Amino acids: CASSYRGGNIGYGYTF.

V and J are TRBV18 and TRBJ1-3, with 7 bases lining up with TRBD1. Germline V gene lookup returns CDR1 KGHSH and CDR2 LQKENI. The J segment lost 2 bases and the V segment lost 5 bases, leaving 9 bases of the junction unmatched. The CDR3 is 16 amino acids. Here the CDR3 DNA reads TGTGCCAGCTCAGAAAAGACAGGGAACCCTGGAAACACCATATATTTT. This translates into CASSEKTGNPGNTIYF.

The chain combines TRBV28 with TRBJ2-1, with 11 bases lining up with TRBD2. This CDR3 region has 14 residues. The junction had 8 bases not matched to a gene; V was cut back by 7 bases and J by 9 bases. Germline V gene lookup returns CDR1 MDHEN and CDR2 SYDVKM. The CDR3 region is CASNRLAGGSEQFF. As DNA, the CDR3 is TGTGCCAGCAACAGGCTAGCGGGAGGCAGTGAGCAGTTCTTC.

CDR3 nucleotides: TGTGCCAGCAGCCGCGGAACGACAGTCACCGGGGAGCTGTTTTTT. Amino acid sequence: CASSRGTTVTGELFF. This chain uses TRBV7-3 with TRBJ2-2; TRBD1 is a possible D gene (5 bases). Germline V gives CDR1 SGHTA, CDR2 FQGTGA. Trimming stripped 5 bases from V and 4 bases from J, with 14 bases between. The CDR3 extends over 15 amino acids.

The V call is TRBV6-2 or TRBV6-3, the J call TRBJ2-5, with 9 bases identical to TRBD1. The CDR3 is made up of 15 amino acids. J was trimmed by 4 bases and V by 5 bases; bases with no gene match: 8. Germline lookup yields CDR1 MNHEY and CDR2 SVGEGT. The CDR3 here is CASSPQGAGGETQYF. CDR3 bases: TGTGCCAGCAGTCCACAGGGGGCTGGAGGAGAGACCCAGTACTTC.

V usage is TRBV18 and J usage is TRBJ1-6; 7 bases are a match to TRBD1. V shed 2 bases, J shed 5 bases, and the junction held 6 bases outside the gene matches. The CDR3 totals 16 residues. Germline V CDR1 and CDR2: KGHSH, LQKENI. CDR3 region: CASSPRRQGDNSPLHF. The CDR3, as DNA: TGTGCCAGCTCACCAAGGCGACAGGGTGATAATTCACCCCTCCACTTT.

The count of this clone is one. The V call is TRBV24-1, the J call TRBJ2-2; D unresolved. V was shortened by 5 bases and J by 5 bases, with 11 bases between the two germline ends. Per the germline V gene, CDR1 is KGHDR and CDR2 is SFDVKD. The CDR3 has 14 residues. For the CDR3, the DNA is TGTGCCACCAGTGGGCTGACCGGGACCGGGGAGCTGTTTTTT. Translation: CATSGLTGTGELFF.

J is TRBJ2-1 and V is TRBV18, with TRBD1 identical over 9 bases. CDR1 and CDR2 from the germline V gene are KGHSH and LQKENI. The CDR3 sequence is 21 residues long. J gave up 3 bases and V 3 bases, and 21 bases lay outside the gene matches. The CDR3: CASSPTYGQGITKSFYNEQFF. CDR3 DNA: TGTGCCAGCTCACCTACCTATGGACAGGGGATCACAAAATCCTTCTACAATGAGCAGTTCTTC.

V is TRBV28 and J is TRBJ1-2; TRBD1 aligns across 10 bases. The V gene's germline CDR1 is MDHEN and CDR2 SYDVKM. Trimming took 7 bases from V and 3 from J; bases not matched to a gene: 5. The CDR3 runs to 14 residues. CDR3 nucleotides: TGTGCCAGCACGGGACAGGGGCGGCACTATGGCTACACCTTC. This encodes CASTGQGRHYGYTF.

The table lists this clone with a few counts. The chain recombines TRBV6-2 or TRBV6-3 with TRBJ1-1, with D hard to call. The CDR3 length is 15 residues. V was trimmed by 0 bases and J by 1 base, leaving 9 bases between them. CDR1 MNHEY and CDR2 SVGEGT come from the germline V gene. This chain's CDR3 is CASSYSLQQNTEAFF. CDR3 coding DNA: TGTGCCAGCAGTTACTCGTTACAGCAGAACACTGAAGCTTTCTTT.

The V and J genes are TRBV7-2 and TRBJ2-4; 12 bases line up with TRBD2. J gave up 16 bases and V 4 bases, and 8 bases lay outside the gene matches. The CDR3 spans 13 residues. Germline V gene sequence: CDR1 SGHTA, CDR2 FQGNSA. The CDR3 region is CASSSRTSGALYF. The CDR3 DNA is TGTGCCAGCAGCTCCCGGACTAGCGGGGCCCTATACTTC. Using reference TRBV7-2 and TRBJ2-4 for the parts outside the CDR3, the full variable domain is GAGVSQSPSNKVTEKGKDVELRCDPISGHTALYWYRQSLGQGLEFLIYFQGNSAPDKSGLPSDRFSAERTGGSVSTLTIQRTQQEDSAVYLCASSSRTSGALYFGAGTRLSVL.

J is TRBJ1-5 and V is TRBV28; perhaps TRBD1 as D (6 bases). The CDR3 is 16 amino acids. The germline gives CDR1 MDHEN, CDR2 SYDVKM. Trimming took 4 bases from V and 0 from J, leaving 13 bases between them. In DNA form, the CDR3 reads TGTGCCAGCAGTTGGCCCGGACAGCTTAGCAATCAGCCCCAGCATTTT. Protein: CASSWPGQLSNQPQHF.

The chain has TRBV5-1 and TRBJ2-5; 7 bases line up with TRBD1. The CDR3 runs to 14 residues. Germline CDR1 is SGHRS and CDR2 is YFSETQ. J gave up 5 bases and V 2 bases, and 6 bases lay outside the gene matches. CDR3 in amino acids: CASSLTGVHETQYF. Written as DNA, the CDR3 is TGCGCCAGCAGCTTAACAGGGGTACACGAGACCCAGTACTTC.

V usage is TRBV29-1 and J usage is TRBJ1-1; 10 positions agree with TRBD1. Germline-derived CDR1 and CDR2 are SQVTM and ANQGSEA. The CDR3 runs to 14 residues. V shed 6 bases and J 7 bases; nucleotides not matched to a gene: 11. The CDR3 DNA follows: TGCAGCGTCCCCGGGACAGGGGTCTCAAATGAAGCTTTCTTT. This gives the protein CSVPGTGVSNEAFF.

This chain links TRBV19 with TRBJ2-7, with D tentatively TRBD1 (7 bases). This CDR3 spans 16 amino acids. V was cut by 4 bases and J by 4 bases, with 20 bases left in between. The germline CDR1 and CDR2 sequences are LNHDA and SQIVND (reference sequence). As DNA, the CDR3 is TGTGCCAGTAGTACACCCTCAGGGTCAGGGGGGTACGAGCAGTACTTC. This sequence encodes CASSTPSGSGGYEQYF. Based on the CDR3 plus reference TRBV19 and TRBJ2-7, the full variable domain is DGGITQSPKYLFRKEGQNVTLSCEQNLNHDAMYWYRQDPGQGLRLIYYSQIVNDFQKGDIAEGYSVSREKKESFPLTVTSAQKNPTAFYLCASSTPSGSGGYEQYFGPGTRLTVT.

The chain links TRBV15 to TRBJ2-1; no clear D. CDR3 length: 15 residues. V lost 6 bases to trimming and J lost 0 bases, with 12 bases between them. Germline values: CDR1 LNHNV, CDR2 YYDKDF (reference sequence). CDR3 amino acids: CATSLDWSSYNEQFF. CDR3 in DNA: TGTGCCACCAGTTTAGACTGGAGCTCCTACAATGAGCAGTTCTTC.

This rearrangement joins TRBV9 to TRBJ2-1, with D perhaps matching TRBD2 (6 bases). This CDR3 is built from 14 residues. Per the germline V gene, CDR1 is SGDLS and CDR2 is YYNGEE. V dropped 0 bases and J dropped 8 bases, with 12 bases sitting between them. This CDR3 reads CASSVGDWGDEQFF. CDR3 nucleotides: TGTGCCAGCAGCGTAGGGGACTGGGGGGATGAGCAGTTCTTC.

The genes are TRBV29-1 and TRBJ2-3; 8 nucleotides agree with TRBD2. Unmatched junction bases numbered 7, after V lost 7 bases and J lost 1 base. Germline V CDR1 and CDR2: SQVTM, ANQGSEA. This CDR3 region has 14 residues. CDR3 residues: CSAPGSGGTDTQYF. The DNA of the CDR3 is TGCAGCGCCCCGGGTAGCGGGGGCACAGATACGCAGTATTTT.

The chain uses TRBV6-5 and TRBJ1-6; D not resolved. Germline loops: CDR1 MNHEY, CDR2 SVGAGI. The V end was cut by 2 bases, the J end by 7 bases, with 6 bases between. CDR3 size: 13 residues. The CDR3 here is CASSYTQNSPLHF. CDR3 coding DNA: TGTGCCAGCAGTTACACACAGAATTCACCCCTCCACTTT.

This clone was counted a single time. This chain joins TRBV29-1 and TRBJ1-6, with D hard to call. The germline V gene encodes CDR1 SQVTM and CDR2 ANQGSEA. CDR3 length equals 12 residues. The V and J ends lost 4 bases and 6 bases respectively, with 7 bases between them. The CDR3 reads CSVALPNSPLHF. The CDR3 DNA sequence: TGCAGCGTTGCCCTCCCTAATTCACCCCTCCACTTT.

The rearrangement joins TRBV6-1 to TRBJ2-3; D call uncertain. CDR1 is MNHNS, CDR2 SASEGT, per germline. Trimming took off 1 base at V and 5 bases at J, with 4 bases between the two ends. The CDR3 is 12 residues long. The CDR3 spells CASSEVLDTQYF. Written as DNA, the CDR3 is TGTGCCAGCAGTGAAGTCCTAGATACGCAGTATTTT.

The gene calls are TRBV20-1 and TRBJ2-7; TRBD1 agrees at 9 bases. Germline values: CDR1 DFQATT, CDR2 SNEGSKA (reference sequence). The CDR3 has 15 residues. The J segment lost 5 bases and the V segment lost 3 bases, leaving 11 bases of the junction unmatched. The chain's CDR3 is CSASGVPGQGDEQYV. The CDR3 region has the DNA TGCAGTGCTAGTGGGGTCCCGGGACAGGGCGACGAGCAGTACGTC.

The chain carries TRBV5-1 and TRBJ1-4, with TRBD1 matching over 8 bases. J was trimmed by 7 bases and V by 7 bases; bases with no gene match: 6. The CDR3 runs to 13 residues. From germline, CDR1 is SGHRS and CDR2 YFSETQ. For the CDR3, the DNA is TGCGCCAGCCCGGACAGGGATAGTGAAAAACTGTTTTTT. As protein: CASPDRDSEKLFF.

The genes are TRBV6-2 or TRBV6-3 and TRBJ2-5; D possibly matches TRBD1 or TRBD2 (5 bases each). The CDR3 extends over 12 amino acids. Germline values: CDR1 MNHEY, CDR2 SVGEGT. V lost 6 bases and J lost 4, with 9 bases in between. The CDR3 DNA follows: TGTGCCAGCAGCCAGGGAGTAGAGACCCAGTACTTC. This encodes CASSQGVETQYF.

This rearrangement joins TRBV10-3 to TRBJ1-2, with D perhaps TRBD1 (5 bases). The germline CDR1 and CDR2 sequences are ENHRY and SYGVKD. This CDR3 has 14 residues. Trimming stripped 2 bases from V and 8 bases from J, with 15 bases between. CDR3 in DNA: TGTGCCATCAGTGAGAGGGACTCTCGCAGCGGCTACACCTTC. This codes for CAISERDSRSGYTF.